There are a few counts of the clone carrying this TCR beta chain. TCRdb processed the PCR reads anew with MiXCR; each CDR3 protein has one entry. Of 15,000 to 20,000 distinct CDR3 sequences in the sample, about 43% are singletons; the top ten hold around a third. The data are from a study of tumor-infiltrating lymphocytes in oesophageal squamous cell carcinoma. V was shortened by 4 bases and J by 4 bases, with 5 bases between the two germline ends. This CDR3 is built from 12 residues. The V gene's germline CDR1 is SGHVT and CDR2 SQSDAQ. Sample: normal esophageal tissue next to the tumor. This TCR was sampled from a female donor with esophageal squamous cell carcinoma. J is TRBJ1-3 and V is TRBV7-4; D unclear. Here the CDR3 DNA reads TGTGCCAGCAGCTCCCAAGGAAACACCATATATTTT. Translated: CASSSQGNTIYF.